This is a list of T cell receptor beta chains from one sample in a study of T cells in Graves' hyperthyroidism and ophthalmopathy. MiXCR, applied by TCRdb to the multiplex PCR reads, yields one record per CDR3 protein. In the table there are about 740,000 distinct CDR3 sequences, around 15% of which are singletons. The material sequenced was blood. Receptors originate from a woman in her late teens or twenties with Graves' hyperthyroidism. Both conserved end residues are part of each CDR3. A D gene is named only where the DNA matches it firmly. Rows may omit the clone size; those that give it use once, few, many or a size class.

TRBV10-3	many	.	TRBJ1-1	TGTGCCATCAGTGAGAACACTATAAAAACAGGTTCCACTGAAGCTTTCTTT	CAISENTIKTGSTEAFF
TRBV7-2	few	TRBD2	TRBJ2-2	TGTGCCAGCAGCTCCCCCCTAGCGGGAGTGACCGGGGAGCTGTTTTTT	CASSSPLAGVTGELFF
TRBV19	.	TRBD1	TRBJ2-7	TGTGCCAGTAGGGAGTGGGGACAGGGGACCTACGAGCAGTACTTC	CASREWGQGTYEQYF
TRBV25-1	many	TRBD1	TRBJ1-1	TGTGCCAGCAGTTGGGACAGGGGGTCAGGAAAGAACACTGAAGCTTTCTTT	CASSWDRGSGKNTEAFF
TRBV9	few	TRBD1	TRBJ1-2	TGTGCCAGCAGCGTGGGGGGGGGACAGTTTTATGGCTACACCTTC	CASSVGGGQFYGYTF
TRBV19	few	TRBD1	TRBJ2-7	TGTGCCAGTCACCAGACAGGGGGAGGCGACGAGCAGTACTTC	CASHQTGGGDEQYF
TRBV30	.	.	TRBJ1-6	TGTGCCTGGACCCGCGGGGGGAATGTGTATTCACCCCTCCACTTT	CAWTRGGNVYSPLHF
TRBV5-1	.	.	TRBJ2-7	TGCGCCAGCAGCTTGACTATTAACGAGCAGTACTTC	CASSLTINEQYF
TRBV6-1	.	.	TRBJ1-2	TGTGCCAGCAGGACCCACAGTGGCTACACCTTC	CASRTHSGYTF
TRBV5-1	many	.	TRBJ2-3	TGCGCCAGCAGCTTGGGGCCCGCCTCGGATACGCAGTATTTT	CASSLGPASDTQYF
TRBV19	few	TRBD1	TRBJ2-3	TGTGCCAGTAGTCCTATTTCCTTCGTCCCCAGGGGGCATGAAGATACGCAGTATTTT	CASSPISFVPRGHEDTQYF
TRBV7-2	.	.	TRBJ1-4	TGTGCCAGCAGCCCCCGGCCCACAACTAATGAAAAACTGTTTTTT	CASSPRPTTNEKLFF
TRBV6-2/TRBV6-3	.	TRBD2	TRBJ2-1	TGTGCCAGCAGTTTCTCGTCTAGCGGCTCCTACAATGAGCAGTTCTTC	CASSFSSSGSYNEQFF
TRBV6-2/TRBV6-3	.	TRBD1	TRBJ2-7	TGTGCCAGCAGGAACCGGGACAGGCCAACCTACGAGCAGTACTTC	CASRNRDRPTYEQYF
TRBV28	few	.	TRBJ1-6	TGTGCCAGCAGAGAAAATTCACCCCTCCACTTT	CASRENSPLHF
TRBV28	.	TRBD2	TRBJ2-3	TGTGCCAGCAGTTTTTTTACGGGAGGGGACACAGATACGCAGTATTTT	CASSFFTGGDTDTQYF
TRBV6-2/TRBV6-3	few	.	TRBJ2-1	TGTGCCAGCAGAGGGCAGAAGAGTAGATCCTACAATGAGCAGTTCTTC	CASRGQKSRSYNEQFF
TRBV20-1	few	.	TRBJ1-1	TGCAGTGCTAGAGATAGCAAGAACACTGAAGCTTTCTTT	CSARDSKNTEAFF
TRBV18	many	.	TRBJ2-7	TGTGCCAGCTCACCCCCCGCCGTGTACGAGCAGTACTTC	CASSPPAVYEQYF
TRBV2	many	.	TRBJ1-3	TGTGCCAGCAGTGAAAACCCTATTTGGGGGTCTGGAAACACCATATATTTT	CASSENPIWGSGNTIYF
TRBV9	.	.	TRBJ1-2	TGTGCCAGCAGCGTAGTGAGGTCCATGGACTATGGCTACACCTTC	CASSVVRSMDYGYTF
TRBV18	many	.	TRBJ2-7	TGTGCCAGCTCACCACCGTGGGGGCACGAGCAGTACTTC	CASSPPWGHEQYF